A selection of T cell receptor beta chains follows, all from one sample in a study of control samples from healthy donors and cancer patients. Clones were sequenced by immunoSEQ multiplex PCR, and TCRdb holds only the in-frame ones, with some missing. The table lists about 82,000 clones, around nine tenths of them singletons. The sequenced sample was blood. Every receptor here comes from a man aged 45-65 years in good health. CDR3s include the opening cysteine and the closing phenylalanine or tryptophan. The D gene is left open where the match is weak. Size tells how often a clone was seen (once, few, many) or the class of an expanded clone, and some rows leave it out.

TRBD2	TRBV5-1	TRBJ2-3	.	TGCGCCAGCAGCTTGGTACCAGCGGGGGCCCTCGGGGATACGCAGTATTTT	CASSLVPAGALGDTQYF
TRBD2	TRBV3-1/TRBV3-2	TRBJ2-2	.	TGTGCCAGCAGCCAAAGGACTAGCATGAACACCGGGGAGCTGTTTTTT	CASSQRTSMNTGELFF
TRBD2	TRBV6-5	TRBJ2-3	.	TGTGCCAGCAGAACGGGGGGTAGCACAGATACGCAGTATTTT	CASRTGGSTDTQYF
.	TRBV5-6	TRBJ2-1	.	TGTGCCAGCAGCTTGGGAGCGGGCCTCTCCTACAATGAGCAGTTCTTC	CASSLGAGLSYNEQFF
.	TRBV12-3/TRBV12-4	TRBJ1-5	.	TGTGCCAGCAGTTTGTATAGCAATCAGCCCCAGCATTTT	CASSLYSNQPQHF
.	TRBV5-6	TRBJ2-1	once	TGTGCCAGCAGCACCAAATTCCGGGGGAAAGAGCAGTTCTTC	CASSTKFRGKEQFF
.	TRBV4-1	TRBJ1-6	.	TGCGCCAGCAGCCAAGAGGCACAGACTAATTCACCCCTCCACTTT	CASSQEAQTNSPLHF
.	TRBV2	TRBJ1-3	.	TGTGCCAGCCTACAGGGATTGAGTTCTGGAAACACCATATATTTT	CASLQGLSSGNTIYF
TRBD1	TRBV5-1	TRBJ1-2	.	TGCGCCAGCAGCTCGGGACAGGGGGGAATGGATGGCTACACCTTC	CASSSGQGGMDGYTF
.	TRBV6-5	TRBJ2-7	.	TGTGCCAGCAGTTACTCACAAGAGGGGCCCCACGAGCAGTACTTC	CASSYSQEGPHEQYF
.	TRBV4-1	TRBJ1-2	.	TGCGCCAGCAGCCTTTCCTTAGACCCTTATGGCTACACCTTC	CASSLSLDPYGYTF
.	TRBV30	TRBJ2-3	.	TGTGCCTCTCGACGGGGGGCCAAAGATACGCAGTATTTT	CASRRGAKDTQYF
.	TRBV11-3	TRBJ1-3	.	TGTGCCAGCAGCGACGAGCAGAACTCTGGAAACACCATATATTTT	CASSDEQNSGNTIYF
.	TRBV4-2	TRBJ1-1	.	TGTGCCAGCAGCCAAGGAGGGCAGGTGAACACTGAAGCTTTCTTT	CASSQGGQVNTEAFF
.	TRBV5-4	TRBJ1-4	.	TGTGCCAGCAGCTTTCGTGGTAGTGAAAAACTGTTTTTT	CASSFRGSEKLFF
TRBD1	TRBV19	TRBJ1-1	.	TGTGCCAGTACCCCAGCCGGGACAGGGTCTCAATACACTGAAGCTTTCTTT	CASTPAGTGSQYTEAFF
.	TRBV5-1	TRBJ1-2	.	TGCGCCAGCAGCTGGGGGGACGGCACCTCGAGGGGCTACACCTTC	CASSWGDGTSRGYTF
TRBD1	TRBV2	TRBJ2-1	.	TGTGCCAGCAGTGAGTTGCCCGGACAGGTGTACAATGAGCAGTTCTTC	CASSELPGQVYNEQFF